The next 20 T cell receptor beta chains were all read from a single sample in a study of shared clonotypes between healthy human individuals. Here immunoSEQ multiplex PCR was the method, and the copy in TCRdb shows in-frame clones only, minus some. This sample carries about 1 million clones, about 77% of them seen once, and the ten largest clones take approximately 1.5%. Source material: memory CD4+ T cells sorted from blood. The subset: CD45RA-negative fraction. Receptor source: a young man in good health.

The rearrangement joins TRBV19 to TRBJ2-5, with D unresolved. CDR1 and CDR2 from the germline V gene are LNHDA and SQIVND (reference sequence). The CDR3 has 12 amino acids. Trimming shortened V by 0 bases and J by 4 bases, and 3 bases separated the two germline ends. This CDR3 reads CASSIDVETQYF. The CDR3 region has the DNA TGTGCCAGTAGTATAGATGTAGAGACCCAGTACTTC. The full variable domain, in which reference TRBV19 and TRBJ2-5 provide the parts outside the CDR3, is DGGITQSPKYLFRKEGQNVTLSCEQNLNHDAMYWYRQDPGQGLRLIYYSQIVNDFQKGDIAEGYSVSREKKESFPLTVTSAQKNPTAFYLCASSIDVETQYFGPGTRLLVL.

V gene TRBV9 combines with J gene TRBJ1-6; D not certain. The CDR3 consists of 15 residues. V lost 1 base, J lost 7 bases, and 12 bases lay in between. From germline, CDR1 is SGDLS and CDR2 YYNGEE. The CDR3 spells CASSVTPPMNSPLHF. Written as DNA, the CDR3 is TGTGCCAGCAGCGTAACCCCACCTATGAATTCACCCCTCCACTTT.

Turning to this clone: Distinct nucleotide sequences in the sample also encode this CDR3. This chain uses TRBV18 with TRBJ1-1; no reliable D call. The V end was cut by 0 bases, the J end by 3 bases, with 8 bases between. This CDR3 region has 14 residues. Germline assignment: CDR1 KGHSH and CDR2 LQKENI. The CDR3 nucleotides are TGTGCCAGCTCACCACCGGCGGGCGACACTGAAGCTTTCTTT. It translates to CASSPPAGDTEAFF.

As regards this clone: The sample has other DNA sequences that encode this CDR3 too. The chain joins TRBV5-6 to TRBJ2-2, with 8 bases fitting TRBD1. Germline V CDR1 and CDR2: SGHDT, YYEEEE. J was trimmed by 4 bases and V by 2 bases; bases with no gene match: 4. The length of the CDR3 is 15 residues. CDR3 sequence reads: CASSFRTGGTGELFF. The CDR3 DNA sequence: TGTGCCAGCAGCTTTCGAACAGGGGGCACCGGGGAGCTGTTTTTT. Combining the CDR3 with reference TRBV5-6 and TRBJ2-2 gives the whole variable domain DAGVTQSPTHLIKTRGQQVTLRCSPKSGHDTVSWYQQALGQGPQFIFQYYEEEERQRGNFPDRFSGHQFPNYSSELNVNALLLGDSALYLCASSFRTGGTGELFFGEGSRLTVL.

The genes are TRBV6-6 and TRBJ1-1; the match to TRBD1 covers 9 bases. CDR3 length equals 13 residues. V trimming: 7 bases; J trimming: 1 base; junction bases outside the gene matches: 1. Looked up from germline, CDR1 is MNHNY and CDR2 is SVGAGI (reference sequence). This CDR3 reads CASKGQGNTEAFF. CDR3 coding DNA: TGTGCCAGCAAGGGACAGGGGAACACTGAAGCTTTCTTT.

The chain combines TRBV4-1 with TRBJ2-7, with 8 nucleotides matching TRBD1. Germline-derived CDR1 and CDR2 are MGHRA and YSYEKL. V dropped 6 bases and J dropped 4; count of bases not matched to a gene: 5. This CDR3 spans 13 amino acids. The CDR3 sequence: CASSRDRTYEQYF. In nucleotides, the CDR3 is TGCGCCAGCAGTCGGGACAGGACTTACGAGCAGTACTTC.

The gene calls are TRBV7-6 and TRBJ1-3, with D maybe TRBD1 (5 bases). The germline V gene encodes CDR1 SGHVS and CDR2 FNYEAQ. The CDR3 covers 17 residues. V lost 5 bases, J lost 0 bases, and 17 bases lay in between. CDR3 protein: CASSIGGGGYSGNTIYF. For the CDR3, the DNA is TGTGCCAGCAGCATCGGGGGAGGCGGCTACTCTGGAAACACCATATATTTT.

This chain joins TRBV19 and TRBJ2-7; weak D call: TRBD2 (5 bases). Germline CDR1 reads LNHDA; CDR2 reads SQIVND (reference sequence). The length of the CDR3 is 16 residues. Between the trimmed V and J ends, which lost 6 bases and 5 bases, there was a span of 23 bases. CDR3 bases: TGTGCCAGTAGAGGCCTCGGTCCCTCGGGATATAACGAGCAGTACTTC. Translated, it gives CASRGLGPSGYNEQYF.

The chain combines TRBV5-6 with TRBJ2-5; 12 bases match TRBD2. The CDR3 has 15 residues. The germline CDR1 and CDR2 sequences are SGHDT and YYEEEE. The junction had 4 bases not matched to a gene; V was cut back by 2 bases and J by 5 bases. CDR3 residues: CASSFGLAGSETQYF. The CDR3 DNA is TGTGCCAGCAGCTTCGGACTAGCGGGATCTGAGACCCAGTACTTC.

The genes are TRBV7-3 and TRBJ1-3; no reliable D call. With 6 bases removed from V and 0 bases from J, the gap between germline ends came to 6 bases. CDR3 length equals 13 residues. Germline CDR1 and CDR2: SGHTA and FQGTGA. The CDR3 nucleotides read TGTGCCAGCAGTCAAGACTCTGGAAACACCATATATTTT. Translated, it gives CASSQDSGNTIYF.

V gene TRBV11-2 combines with J gene TRBJ2-5; D is possibly TRBD2 (6 bases). CDR1 and CDR2 from the germline V gene are SGHAT and FQNNGV. Trimming cost V 5 bases and J 4 bases, with 17 bases left between them. The CDR3 runs to 15 residues. CDR3 protein: CASSPDGGFGETQYF. As DNA, the CDR3 is TGTGCCAGCAGCCCTGACGGAGGGTTTGGAGAGACCCAGTACTTC.

The CDR3 sequence: CASSLTGGSEAFF. The CDR3 DNA is TGCGCCAGCAGCTTGACGGGGGGCTCTGAAGCTTTCTTT. The V gene is TRBV5-1, the J gene TRBJ1-1, with D possibly being TRBD1 (6 bases). The germline CDR1 and CDR2 sequences are SGHRS and YFSETQ. The CDR3 spans 13 residues. Trimming took 1 base from V and 6 from J, leaving 10 bases between them.

With regard to this clone: This sample also contains other DNA sequences that code for the same CDR3. The chain links TRBV18 to TRBJ2-5; D call uncertain. The V gene's germline CDR1 is KGHSH and CDR2 LQKENI. Trimming took off 3 bases at V and 2 bases at J, with 7 bases between the two ends. The CDR3 sequence is 13 residues long. The CDR3 coding sequence is TGTGCCAGCTCACCGGGGTCACAAGAGACCCAGTACTTC. This codes for CASSPGSQETQYF.

V usage is TRBV11-3 and J usage is TRBJ1-1; D gene ambiguous. The CDR3 has 13 amino acids. The V end lost 2 bases, the J end lost 5 bases, and 9 bases lay between the germline ends. Per germline, CDR1 SGHNT and CDR2 YENEEA. Here the CDR3 DNA reads TGTGCCAGCAGCTTATTGGTGGAAACTGAAGCTTTCTTT. It encodes CASSLLVETEAFF.

The genes are TRBV15 and TRBJ2-7, with 9 bases that match TRBD2. This CDR3 is 12 amino acids long. Germline V gives CDR1 LNHNV, CDR2 YYDKDF (reference sequence). Losses at the gene ends were 3 bases for V and 7 bases for J; bases not matched to a gene: 1. CDR3 sequence reads: CATSSLAGEQYF. The CDR3 DNA sequence: TGTGCCACCAGCAGCCTAGCGGGAGAGCAGTACTTC.

This clone was counted only a few times. The sample has other DNA sequences that encode this CDR3 too. The chain is built from TRBV7-2 and TRBJ2-7, with D possibly TRBD2 on 5 matching bases. V shed 2 bases and J shed 0 bases, with 14 bases lying between them. The CDR3 is made up of 16 amino acids. Germline CDR1 is SGHTA and CDR2 is FQGNSA. CDR3 region: CASSLRAGGSSYEQYF. In nucleotides, the CDR3 is TGTGCCAGCAGCTTACGGGCGGGTGGGAGCTCCTACGAGCAGTACTTC.

As DNA, the CDR3 is TGTGCCAGCAGTTTGGGACACACCAAAAACATTCAGTACTTC. Protein: CASSLGHTKNIQYF. The genes are TRBV7-2 and TRBJ2-4, with D possibly being TRBD1 (6 bases). There are 14 residues in the CDR3. Per germline, CDR1 SGHTA and CDR2 FQGNSA. Trimming pared 6 bases from V and 2 bases from J, leaving 11 bases between.

The rearrangement uses TRBV30 and TRBJ2-1; no clear D. The CDR3 sequence is 11 residues long. The germline CDR1 and CDR2 sequences are GTSNPN and SVGIG (reference sequence). V was cut by 7 bases and J by 5 bases, with 9 bases left in between. The CDR3 nucleotides are TGTGCCTCCGTACTTGACAATGAGCAGTTCTTC. This encodes CASVLDNEQFF.

This chain connects TRBV2 to TRBJ2-6; no reliable D call. The CDR3 sequence is 14 residues long. Trimming left V 5 bases short and J 1 base short, with 6 bases between. CDR1 is SNHLY, CDR2 FYNNEI, per germline. DNA of the CDR3: TGTGCCAGCAGTAAGCAGTCTGGGGCCAACGTCCTGACTTTC. Protein product: CASSKQSGANVLTF.

This sequence joins TRBV18 and TRBJ2-5; perhaps D is TRBD1 or TRBD2 (6 bases each). Germline loops: CDR1 KGHSH, CDR2 LQKENI. This CDR3 is 13 amino acids long. The germline V and J ends were trimmed by 2 bases and 7 bases, with 11 bases remaining between them. The CDR3 protein is CASSPGGRLTQYF. The DNA for the CDR3 is TGTGCCAGCTCACCAGGGGGGCGCTTGACCCAGTACTTC.